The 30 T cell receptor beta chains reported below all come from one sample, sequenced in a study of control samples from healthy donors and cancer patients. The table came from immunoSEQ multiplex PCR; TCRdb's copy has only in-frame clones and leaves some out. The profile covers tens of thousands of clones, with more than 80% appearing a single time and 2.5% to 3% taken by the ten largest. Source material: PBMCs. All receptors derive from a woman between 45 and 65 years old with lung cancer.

The CDR3 here is CASSLEGGELFF. In DNA form, the CDR3 reads TGTGCCAGCAGCTTAGAGGGAGGGGAGCTGTTTTTT. The chain carries TRBV7-9 and TRBJ2-2; D call uncertain. Germline V CDR1 and CDR2: SEHNR, FQNEAQ (reference sequence). CDR3 length: 12 residues. V was pared by 1 base and J by 8 bases, with 5 bases between.

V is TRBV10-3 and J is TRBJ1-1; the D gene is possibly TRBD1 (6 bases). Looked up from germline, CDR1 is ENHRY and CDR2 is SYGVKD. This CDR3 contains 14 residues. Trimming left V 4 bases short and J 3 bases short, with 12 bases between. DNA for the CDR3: TGTGCCATCAGTGGAAGGGGGTCGGACACTGAAGCTTTCTTT. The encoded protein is CAISGRGSDTEAFF.

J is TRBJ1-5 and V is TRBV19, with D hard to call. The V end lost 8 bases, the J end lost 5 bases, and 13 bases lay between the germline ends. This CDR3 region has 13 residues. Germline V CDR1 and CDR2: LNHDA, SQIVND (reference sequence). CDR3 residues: CASFLKPHQPQHF. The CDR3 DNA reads TGTGCCAGTTTTCTAAAGCCGCATCAGCCCCAGCATTTT.

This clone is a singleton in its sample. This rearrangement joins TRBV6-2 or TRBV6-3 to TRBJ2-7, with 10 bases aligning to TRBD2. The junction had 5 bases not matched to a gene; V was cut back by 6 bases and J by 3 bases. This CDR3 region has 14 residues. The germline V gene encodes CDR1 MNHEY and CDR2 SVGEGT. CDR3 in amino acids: CASRPSGGYYEQYF. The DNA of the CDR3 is TGTGCCAGCAGACCTAGCGGGGGCTACTACGAGCAGTACTTC.

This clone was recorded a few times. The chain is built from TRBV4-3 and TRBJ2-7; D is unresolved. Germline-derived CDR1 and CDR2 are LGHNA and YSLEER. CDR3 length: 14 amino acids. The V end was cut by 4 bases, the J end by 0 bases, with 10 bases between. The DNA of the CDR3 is TGCGCCAGCAGCCCCCGCCAGAGCTCCTACGAGCAGTACTTC. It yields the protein CASSPRQSSYEQYF.

CDR3 sequence (DNA): TGTGCCAGCAGCCAGGGGGTTGAAGCTTTCTTT. Translating it yields CASSQGVEAFF. The chain joins TRBV27 to TRBJ1-1, with TRBD1 matching over 7 bases. Germline V gene sequence: CDR1 MNHEY, CDR2 SMNVEV (reference sequence). The CDR3 runs to 11 residues. Trimming cost V 6 bases and J 7 bases; bases outside gene matches: 2.

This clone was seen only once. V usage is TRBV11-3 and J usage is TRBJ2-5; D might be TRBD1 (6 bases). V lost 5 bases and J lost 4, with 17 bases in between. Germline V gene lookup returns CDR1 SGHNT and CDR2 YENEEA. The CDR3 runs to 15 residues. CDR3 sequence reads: CASSPRPTGRETQYF. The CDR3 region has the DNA TGTGCCAGCAGCCCCCGCCCGACAGGTCGAGAGACCCAGTACTTC. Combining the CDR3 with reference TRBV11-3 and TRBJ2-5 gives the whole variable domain EAGVVQSPRYKIIEKKQPVAFWCNPISGHNTLYWYLQNLGQGPELLIRYENEEAVDDSQLPKDRFSAERLKGVDSTLKIQPAELGDSAVYLCASSPRPTGRETQYFGPGTRLLVL.

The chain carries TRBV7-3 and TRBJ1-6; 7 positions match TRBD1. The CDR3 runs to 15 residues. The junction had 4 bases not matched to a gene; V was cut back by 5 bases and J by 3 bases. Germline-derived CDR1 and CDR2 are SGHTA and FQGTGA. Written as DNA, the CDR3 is TGTGCCAGCAGCCTTGGGACAGACTATAATTCACCCCTCCACTTT. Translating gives CASSLGTDYNSPLHF.

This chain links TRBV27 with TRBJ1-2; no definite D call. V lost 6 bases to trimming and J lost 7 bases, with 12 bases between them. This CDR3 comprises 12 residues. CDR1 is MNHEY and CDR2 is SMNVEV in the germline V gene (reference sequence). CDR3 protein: CASSLFGFGYTF. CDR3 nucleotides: TGTGCCAGCAGCCTCTTCGGATTTGGCTACACCTTC.

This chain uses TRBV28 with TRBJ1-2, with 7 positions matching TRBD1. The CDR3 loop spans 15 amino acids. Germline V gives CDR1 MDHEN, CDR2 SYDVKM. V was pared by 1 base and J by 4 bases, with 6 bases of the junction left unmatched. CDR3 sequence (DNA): TGTGCCAGCAGTTTATACCCCGGACAGGTCTATGGCTACACCTTC. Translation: CASSLYPGQVYGYTF.

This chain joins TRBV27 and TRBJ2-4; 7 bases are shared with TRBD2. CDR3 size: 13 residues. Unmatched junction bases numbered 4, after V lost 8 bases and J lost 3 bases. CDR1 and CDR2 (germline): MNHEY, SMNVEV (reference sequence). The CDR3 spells CASATSDKNIQYF. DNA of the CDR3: TGTGCCAGCGCTACTAGCGACAAAAACATTCAGTACTTC.

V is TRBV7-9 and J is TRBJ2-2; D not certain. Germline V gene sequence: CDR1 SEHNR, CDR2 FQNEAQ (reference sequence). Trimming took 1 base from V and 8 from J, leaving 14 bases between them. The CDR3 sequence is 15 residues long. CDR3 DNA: TGTGCCAGCAGCTTAGAAAAGGCAGCTTCGGGGGAGCTGTTTTTT. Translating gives CASSLEKAASGELFF.

The CDR3 DNA reads as TGTGCCAGCAGCTCAGACGGGAACTATGGCTACACCTTC. It translates to CASSSDGNYGYTF. This rearrangement joins TRBV11-2 to TRBJ1-2, with D unresolved. Germline assignment: CDR1 SGHAT and CDR2 FQNNGV. The CDR3 has 13 amino acids. Trimming pared 4 bases from V and 2 bases from J, leaving 8 bases between.

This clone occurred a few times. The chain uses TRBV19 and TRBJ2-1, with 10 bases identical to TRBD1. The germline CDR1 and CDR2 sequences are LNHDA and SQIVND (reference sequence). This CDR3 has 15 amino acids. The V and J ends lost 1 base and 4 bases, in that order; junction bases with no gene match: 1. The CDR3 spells CASSIGDRGYNEQFF. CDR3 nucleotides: TGTGCCAGTAGTATAGGGGACAGGGGTTACAATGAGCAGTTCTTC. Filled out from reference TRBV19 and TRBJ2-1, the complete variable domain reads DGGITQSPKYLFRKEGQNVTLSCEQNLNHDAMYWYRQDPGQGLRLIYYSQIVNDFQKGDIAEGYSVSREKKESFPLTVTSAQKNPTAFYLCASSIGDRGYNEQFFGPGTRLTVL.

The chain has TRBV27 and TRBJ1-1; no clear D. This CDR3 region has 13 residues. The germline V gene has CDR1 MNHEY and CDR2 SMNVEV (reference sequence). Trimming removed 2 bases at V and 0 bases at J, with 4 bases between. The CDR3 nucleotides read TGTGCCAGCAGTTTAACACTGAACACTGAAGCTTTCTTT. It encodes CASSLTLNTEAFF.

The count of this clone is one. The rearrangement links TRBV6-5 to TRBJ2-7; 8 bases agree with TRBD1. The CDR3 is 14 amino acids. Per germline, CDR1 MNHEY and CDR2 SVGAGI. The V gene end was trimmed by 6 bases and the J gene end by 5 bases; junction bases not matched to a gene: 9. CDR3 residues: CASSLDRGIDEQYF. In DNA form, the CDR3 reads TGTGCCAGCAGCCTCGACAGGGGAATCGACGAGCAGTACTTC.

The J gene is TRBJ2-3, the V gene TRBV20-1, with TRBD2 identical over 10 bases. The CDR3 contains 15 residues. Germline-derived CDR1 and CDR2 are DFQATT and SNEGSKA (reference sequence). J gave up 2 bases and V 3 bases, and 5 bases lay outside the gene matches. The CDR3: CSASSGGRVTDTQYF. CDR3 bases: TGCAGTGCTAGTAGCGGGGGGCGCGTCACAGATACGCAGTATTTT.

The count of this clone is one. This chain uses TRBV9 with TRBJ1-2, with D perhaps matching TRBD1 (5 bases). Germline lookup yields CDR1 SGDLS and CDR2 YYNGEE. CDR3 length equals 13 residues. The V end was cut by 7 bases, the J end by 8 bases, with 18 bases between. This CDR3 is CASGSAGRGGYTF. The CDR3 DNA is TGTGCCAGCGGCTCGGCAGGGCGCGGAGGCTACACCTTC.

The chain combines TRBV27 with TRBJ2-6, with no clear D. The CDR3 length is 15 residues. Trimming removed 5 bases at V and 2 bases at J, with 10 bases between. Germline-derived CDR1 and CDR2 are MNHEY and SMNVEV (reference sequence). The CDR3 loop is CASSLDLPGANVLTF. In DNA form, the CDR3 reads TGTGCCAGCAGTCTAGACCTACCTGGGGCCAACGTCCTGACTTTC.

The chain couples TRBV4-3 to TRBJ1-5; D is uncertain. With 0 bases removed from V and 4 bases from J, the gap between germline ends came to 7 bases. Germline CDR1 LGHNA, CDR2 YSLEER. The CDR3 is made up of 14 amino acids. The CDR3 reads CASSQDLRNQPQHF. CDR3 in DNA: TGCGCCAGCAGCCAAGATTTGCGGAATCAGCCCCAGCATTTT.

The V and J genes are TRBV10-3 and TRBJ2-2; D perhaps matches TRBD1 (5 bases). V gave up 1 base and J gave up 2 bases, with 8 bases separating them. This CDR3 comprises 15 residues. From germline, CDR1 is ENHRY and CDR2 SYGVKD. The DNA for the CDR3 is TGTGCCATCAGTGAGTATCAGGGTAACACCGGGGAGCTGTTTTTT. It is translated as CAISEYQGNTGELFF.

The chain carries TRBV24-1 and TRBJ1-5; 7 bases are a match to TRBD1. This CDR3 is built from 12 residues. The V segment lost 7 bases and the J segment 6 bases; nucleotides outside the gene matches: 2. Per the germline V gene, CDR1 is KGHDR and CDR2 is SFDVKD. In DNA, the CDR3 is TGTGCCACCAGCAGGGGGATTCAGCCCCAGCATTTT. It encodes CATSRGIQPQHF.

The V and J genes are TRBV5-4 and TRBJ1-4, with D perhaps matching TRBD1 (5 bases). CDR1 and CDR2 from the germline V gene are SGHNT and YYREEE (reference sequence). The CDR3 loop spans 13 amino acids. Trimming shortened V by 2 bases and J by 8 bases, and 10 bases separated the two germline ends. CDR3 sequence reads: CASSFLGDEKLFF. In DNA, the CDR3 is TGTGCCAGCAGCTTTTTGGGGGACGAAAAACTGTTTTTT.

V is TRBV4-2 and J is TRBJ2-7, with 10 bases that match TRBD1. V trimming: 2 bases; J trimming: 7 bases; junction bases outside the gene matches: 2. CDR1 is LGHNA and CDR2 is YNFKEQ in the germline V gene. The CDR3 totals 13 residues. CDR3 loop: CASSQPGQGEQYF. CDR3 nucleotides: TGTGCCAGCAGCCAACCGGGACAGGGGGAGCAGTACTTC.

CDR3 region: CASGPGQGNQPQHF. In DNA form, the CDR3 reads TGTGCTAGTGGGCCGGGACAGGGCAATCAGCCCCAGCATTTT. This chain links TRBV12-5 with TRBJ1-5; 8 bases map to TRBD1. CDR3 size: 14 residues. Looked up from germline, CDR1 is LGHNT and CDR2 is FRNRAP. The V segment lost 6 bases and the J segment 2 bases; nucleotides outside the gene matches: 3.

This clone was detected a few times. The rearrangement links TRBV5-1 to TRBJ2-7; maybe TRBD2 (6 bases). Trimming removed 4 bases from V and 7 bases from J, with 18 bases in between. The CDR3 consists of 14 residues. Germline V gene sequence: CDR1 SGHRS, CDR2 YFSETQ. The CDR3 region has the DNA TGCGCCAGCAGCACAACACGCGGGGTTGGGGAGCAGTACTTC. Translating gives CASSTTRGVGEQYF.

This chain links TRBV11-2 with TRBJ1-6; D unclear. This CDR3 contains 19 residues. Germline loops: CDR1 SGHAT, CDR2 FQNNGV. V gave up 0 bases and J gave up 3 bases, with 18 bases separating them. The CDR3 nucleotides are TGTGCCAGCAGCTTAGATAATAGCGGAGGCACCCACTATAATTCACCCCTCCACTTT. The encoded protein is CASSLDNSGGTHYNSPLHF. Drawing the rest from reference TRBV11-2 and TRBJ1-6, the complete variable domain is EAGVAQSPRYKIIEKRQSVAFWCNPISGHATLYWYQQILGQGPKLLIQFQNNGVVDDSQLPKDRFSAERLKGVDSTLKIQPAKLEDSAVYLCASSLDNSGGTHYNSPLHFGNGTRLTVT.

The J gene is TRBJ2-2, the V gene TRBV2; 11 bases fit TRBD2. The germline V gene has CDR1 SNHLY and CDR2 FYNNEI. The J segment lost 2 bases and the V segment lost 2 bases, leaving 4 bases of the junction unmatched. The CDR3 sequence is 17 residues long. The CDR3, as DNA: TGTGCCAGCAGTGAATGGCTAGCGGGGGGTAACACCGGGGAGCTGTTTTTT. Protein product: CASSEWLAGGNTGELFF.

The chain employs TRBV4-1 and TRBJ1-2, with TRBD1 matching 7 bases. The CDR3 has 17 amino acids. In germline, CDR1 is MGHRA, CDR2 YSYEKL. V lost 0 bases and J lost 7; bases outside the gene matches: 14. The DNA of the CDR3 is TGCGCCAGCAGCCAAGATAACCGGGACAGTCGGCTCGGTGGCTACACCTTC. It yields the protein CASSQDNRDSRLGGYTF.

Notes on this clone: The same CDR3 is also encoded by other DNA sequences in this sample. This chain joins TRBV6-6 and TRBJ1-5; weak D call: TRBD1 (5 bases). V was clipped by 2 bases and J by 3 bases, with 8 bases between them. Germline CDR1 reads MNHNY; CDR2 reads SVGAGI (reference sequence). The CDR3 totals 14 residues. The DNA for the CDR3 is TGTGCCAGCAGTTACGGGGGATTCAATCAGCCCCAGCATTTT. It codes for CASSYGGFNQPQHF.